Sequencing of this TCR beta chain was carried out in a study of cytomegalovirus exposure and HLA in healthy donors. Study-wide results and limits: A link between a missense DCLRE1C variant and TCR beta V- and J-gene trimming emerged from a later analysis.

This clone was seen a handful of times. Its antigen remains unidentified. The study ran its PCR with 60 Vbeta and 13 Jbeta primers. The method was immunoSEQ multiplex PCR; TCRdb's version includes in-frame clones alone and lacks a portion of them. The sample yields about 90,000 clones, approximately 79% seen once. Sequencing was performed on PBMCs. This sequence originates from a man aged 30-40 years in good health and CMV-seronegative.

Here the CDR3 DNA reads TGTGCCATCTCGACAGGGCTGGGTCAGCCCCAGCATTTT. Its translation: CAISTGLGQPQHF. The chain uses TRBV19 and TRBJ1-5; 7 bases agree with TRBD1. Germline V lookup: CDR1 LNHDA, CDR2 SQIVND (reference sequence). The CDR3 covers 13 residues. Germline trimming cut 10 bases from V and 6 bases from J; bases unmatched to any gene: 9. The variable domain in full, with the rest retrieved from reference TRBV19 and TRBJ1-5, is DGGITQSPKYLFRKEGQNVTLSCEQNLNHDAMYWYRQDPGQGLRLIYYSQIVNDFQKGDIAEGYSVSREKKESFPLTVTSAQKNPTAFYLCAISTGLGQPQHFGDGTRLSIL.